The sequence of this T cell receptor beta chain was determined in a study of vaccination and CD4 T cells after COVID-19. Study background: Median draw time for post-COVID samples was 85 to 110 days post-diagnosis (range 35 to 161). Cells received overlapping spike peptides from SARS-CoV-2, HCoV-NL63, HCoV-OC43 and HCoV-229E as stimulation.

Documented treatment: roughly 11-day PBMC culture with coronavirus spike peptide pools or control peptides (ViraFEST assay). ViraFEST used peptide pools to expand antigen-specific T cells before TCR sequencing. Sequenced with the Oncomine TCR Beta short-read assay was DNA taken from cultured CD4+ T cells. Someone extracted genomic DNA from cultured CD4+ T cells. TCRdb called the PCR reads again in MiXCR, with one record for every CDR3 protein. The sample consists of some 14,000 distinct CDR3 sequences, around 74% of them appearing once. This clonotype occurred once. Antigen: not known. The CDR3 contains 16 residues. Trimming took 3 bases from V and 2 from J, leaving 14 bases between them.

Sequencing was performed on CD4+ T cells from blood, cultured in vitro. The genes are TRBV12-3 or TRBV12-4 and TRBJ1-5, with D possibly matching TRBD1 (5 bases). The TCR comes from a human donor who had recovered from COVID-19. The CDR3 is CASSFPGQGGNQPQHF. The CDR3 coding sequence is TGTGCCAGCAGTTTTCCGGGGCAAGGGGGCAATCAGCCCCAGCATTTT.